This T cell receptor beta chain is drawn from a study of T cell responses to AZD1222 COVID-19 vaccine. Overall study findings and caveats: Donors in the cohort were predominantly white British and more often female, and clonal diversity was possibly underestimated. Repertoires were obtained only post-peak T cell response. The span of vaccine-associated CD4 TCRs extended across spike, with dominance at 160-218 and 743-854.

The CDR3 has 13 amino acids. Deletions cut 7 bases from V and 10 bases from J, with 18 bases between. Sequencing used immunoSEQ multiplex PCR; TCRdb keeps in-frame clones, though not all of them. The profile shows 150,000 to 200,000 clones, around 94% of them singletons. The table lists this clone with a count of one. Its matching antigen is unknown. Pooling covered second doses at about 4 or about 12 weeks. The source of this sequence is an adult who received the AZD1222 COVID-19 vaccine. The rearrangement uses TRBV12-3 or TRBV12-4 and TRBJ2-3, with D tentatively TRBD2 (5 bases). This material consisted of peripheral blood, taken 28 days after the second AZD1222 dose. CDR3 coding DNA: TGTGCCAGCACACCACGACCGGGATTGGCGCAGTATTTT. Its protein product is CASTPRPGLAQYF.